These 13 T cell receptor beta chains originate from one sample sequenced in a study of CD8+ T cells in alopecia areata. Investigators isolated RNA and reverse transcribed it into cDNA to act as the sequencing template. Profiling relied on immunoSEQ multiplex PCR, and the TCRdb table lists in-frame clones only, not all of them. Seen here are 150,000 to 200,000 clones, about 63% observed once, and the top ten hold roughly 15%. The source material was CD4+ T cells sorted from blood, sampled at week 0. These receptors came from a human donor with alopecia areata.

A few counts support this clone. This chain connects TRBV4-1 to TRBJ2-7; perhaps TRBD1 as D (6 bases). Germline V gene sequence: CDR1 MGHRA, CDR2 YSYEKL. The CDR3 runs 15 residues. Deletions cut 1 base from V and 3 bases from J, with 13 bases between. CDR3 DNA sequence: TGCGCCAGCAGCCAAGTGACAGGCGATAGCTACGAGCAGTACTTC. Translation: CASSQVTGDSYEQYF.

This clone is a singleton in its sample. The rearrangement joins TRBV7-2 to TRBJ2-1; the match to TRBD1 covers 7 bases. Trimming cost V 5 bases and J 6 bases; bases outside gene matches: 10. Germline CDR1 SGHTA, CDR2 FQGNSA. This CDR3 has 15 amino acids. For the CDR3, the DNA is TGTGCCAGCAGCCCCCCACCGGGACAGAGCAATGAGCAGTTCTTC. Translated: CASSPPPGQSNEQFF.

This clone was detected a few times. The chain employs TRBV29-1 and TRBJ2-1; 12 nucleotides line up with TRBD2. The V segment lost 5 bases and the J segment 0 bases; nucleotides outside the gene matches: 2. The germline V gene has CDR1 SQVTM and CDR2 ANQGSEA. The CDR3 sequence is 15 residues long. CDR3 protein: CSVLTSGGSYNEQFF. Here the CDR3 DNA reads TGCAGCGTTCTGACTAGCGGGGGCTCCTACAATGAGCAGTTCTTC.

This clone was seen just once. The rearrangement uses TRBV5-1 and TRBJ2-6; D unclear. Germline CDR1 is SGHRS and CDR2 is YFSETQ. V was pared by 1 base and J by 2 bases, with 10 bases between. CDR3 length: 16 amino acids. CDR3 nucleotide sequence: TGCGCCAGCAGCTTGTTAGCCCCTACTGGGGCCAACGTCCTGACTTTC. Protein: CASSLLAPTGANVLTF.

Note on this clone: The same CDR3 is also encoded by other DNA sequences in this sample. The genes are TRBV30 and TRBJ2-5; 8 bases map to TRBD2. The CDR3 length is 12 residues. The junction had 0 bases not matched to a gene; V was cut back by 3 bases and J by 3 bases. Per germline, CDR1 GTSNPN and CDR2 SVGIG (reference sequence). The CDR3 coding sequence is TGTGCCTGGAGCGGGGGGGAAGAGACCCAGTACTTC. This translates into CAWSGGEETQYF.

The V and J genes are TRBV6-5 and TRBJ2-7, with D possibly matching TRBD2 (5 bases). Germline CDR1 reads MNHEY; CDR2 reads SVGAGI. V lost 1 base and J lost 0, with 10 bases in between. This CDR3 comprises 15 residues. CDR3 in DNA: TGTGCCAGCAGTTACTATCTGGGGAGCTCCTACGAGCAGTACTTC. Translating gives CASSYYLGSSYEQYF.

This rearrangement joins TRBV2 to TRBJ1-6, with a possible D match to TRBD1 (6 bases). This CDR3 has 17 amino acids. The V and J ends lost 2 bases and 9 bases respectively, with 20 bases between them. In germline, CDR1 is SNHLY, CDR2 FYNNEI. The CDR3 sequence: CASSEIITGSDRSPLHF. The CDR3 coding sequence is TGTGCCAGCAGTGAAATTATTACAGGGTCGGATCGTTCACCCCTCCACTTT. Combining the CDR3 with reference TRBV2 and TRBJ1-6 gives the whole variable domain EPEVTQTPSHQVTQMGQEVILRCVPISNHLYFYWYRQILGQKVEFLVSFYNNEISEKSEIFDDQFSVERPDGSNFTLKIRSTKLEDSAMYFCASSEIITGSDRSPLHFGNGTRLTVT.

DNA for the CDR3: TGTGCCAGCAGTATGGGACGGGGAAGGTTGGGGGCCAACGTCCTGACTTTC. This gives the protein CASSMGRGRLGANVLTF. The V and J genes are TRBV27 and TRBJ2-6; the D gene could be TRBD1 or TRBD2 (5 bases each). CDR1 and CDR2 from the germline V gene are MNHEY and SMNVEV (reference sequence). Trimming took off 5 bases at V and 4 bases at J, with 18 bases between the two ends. This CDR3 region has 17 residues.

The V call is TRBV30, the J call TRBJ1-3; tentatively, D is TRBD1 (5 bases). Trimming took off 7 bases at V and 1 base at J, with 8 bases between the two ends. Germline loops: CDR1 GTSNPN, CDR2 SVGIG (reference sequence). The length of the CDR3 is 12 residues. CDR3 nucleotides: TGTGCCTCCACAGGTTCTGGAAACACCATATATTTT. Translating gives CASTGSGNTIYF.

This clone was detected a few times. J is TRBJ2-5 and V is TRBV7-9; D possibly uses TRBD1 or TRBD2 (5 bases each). Trimming removed 1 base at V and 2 bases at J, with 11 bases between. The CDR3 is 15 residues long. Looked up from germline, CDR1 is SEHNR and CDR2 is FQNEAQ (reference sequence). CDR3 loop: CASSLEGRTQETQYF. In DNA, the CDR3 is TGTGCCAGCAGCTTAGAGGGACGAACGCAAGAGACCCAGTACTTC. The complete variable domain, with remaining parts taken from reference TRBV7-9 and TRBJ2-5, reads DTGVSQNPRHKITKRGQNVTFRCDPISEHNRLYWYRQTLGQGPEFLTYFQNEAQLEKSRLLSDRFSAERPKGSFSTLEIQRTEQGDSAMYLCASSLEGRTQETQYFGPGTRLLVL.

This clone came up a few times. The chain links TRBV2 to TRBJ2-5; TRBD1 matches 7 bases. The V gene end was trimmed by 2 bases and the J gene end by 2 bases; junction bases not matched to a gene: 2. The CDR3 has 14 amino acids. Germline lookup yields CDR1 SNHLY and CDR2 FYNNEI. In DNA, the CDR3 is TGTGCCAGCAGTGAAAAGACAGGGCAAGAGACCCAGTACTTC. Protein: CASSEKTGQETQYF.

The CDR3 loop is CSVGRRTQETQYF. CDR3 in DNA: TGCAGCGTGGGACGGAGGACACAAGAGACCCAGTACTTC. The genes are TRBV29-1 and TRBJ2-5; D is tentatively TRBD1 or TRBD2 (5 bases each). CDR1 is SQVTM and CDR2 is ANQGSEA in the germline V gene. The ends were cut back, 6 bases at V and 2 bases at J, with 13 bases in the middle. This CDR3 has 13 amino acids.

This chain connects TRBV28 to TRBJ1-2; 8 bases line up with TRBD1. Looked up from germline, CDR1 is MDHEN and CDR2 is SYDVKM. The V and J ends lost 3 bases and 4 bases, in that order; junction bases with no gene match: 13. This CDR3 has 17 amino acids. The chain's CDR3 is CASSFPIRTGLGYGYTF. The CDR3 DNA reads TGTGCCAGCAGTTTTCCAATTCGGACAGGGTTGGGCTATGGCTACACCTTC.